The 26 T cell receptor beta chains below all came from one sample that was sequenced in a study of blood T cell repertoires in COVID-19. Produced via immunoSEQ multiplex PCR; TCRdb's table is partial and in-frame only. The sample has 120,000 to 150,000 clones, roughly 90% seen once. Sequencing was done on a sample of peripheral blood. These receptors were collected from a woman in her forties or fifties with acute or convalescent COVID-19.

V gene TRBV2 combines with J gene TRBJ2-3; TRBD1 aligns across 7 bases. This CDR3 spans 14 amino acids. The V gene end was trimmed by 2 bases and the J gene end by 1 base; junction bases not matched to a gene: 0. Germline CDR1 SNHLY, CDR2 FYNNEI. CDR3 in DNA: TGTGCCAGCAGTGAACAGGGGGGCACAGATACGCAGTATTTT. Translated: CASSEQGGTDTQYF.

About this clone itself: Germline and junction disagree at one end, which may indicate a read error. The V call is TRBV11-2, the J call TRBJ2-7; a possible D gene is TRBD2 (7 bases). The CDR3 length is 15 residues. Germline values: CDR1 SGHAT, CDR2 FQNNGV. CDR3 DNA: TGTGCCAGCAGGTTAGGAGGGGGGGCCTCCTACGAGCAGTACTTC. Its protein product is CASRLGGGASYEQYF.

The chain uses TRBV29-1 and TRBJ1-3; D not certain. V was pared by 5 bases and J by 4 bases, with 12 bases between. Germline values: CDR1 SQVTM, CDR2 ANQGSEA. The CDR3 spans 13 residues. The CDR3 reads CSVRGLRGNTIYF. DNA for the CDR3: TGCAGCGTTAGAGGGCTGAGGGGAAACACCATATATTTT. The full variable domain, completed using reference TRBV29-1 and TRBJ1-3, is SAVISQKPSRDICQRGTSLTIQCQVDSQVTMMFWYRQQPGQSLTLIATANQGSEATYESGFVIDKFPISRPNLTFSTLTVSNMSPEDSSIYLCSVRGLRGNTIYFGEGSWLTVV.

This clone has only one observation. V and J are TRBV29-1 and TRBJ2-7; 8 nucleotides align to TRBD1. This CDR3 region has 13 residues. Unmatched junction bases numbered 11, after V lost 8 bases and J lost 5 bases. The germline V gene encodes CDR1 SQVTM and CDR2 ANQGSEA. This CDR3 is CSFLTGGSHEQYF. CDR3 sequence (DNA): TGCAGCTTCTTAACAGGGGGTTCCCACGAGCAGTACTTC.

The rearrangement uses TRBV4-1 and TRBJ2-3; tentative D call: TRBD1 (5 bases). Germline assignment: CDR1 MGHRA and CDR2 YSYEKL. Deletions cut 0 bases from V and 1 base from J, with 11 bases between. The CDR3 extends over 16 amino acids. The DNA for the CDR3 is TGCGCCAGCAGCCAAGAGAGAGCCAGGGGCACAGATACGCAGTATTTT. The encoded protein is CASSQERARGTDTQYF.

DNA of the CDR3: TGTGCCAGCAGACTTAGCGGGATTAGCACAGATACGCAGTATTTT. Translation gives CASRLSGISTDTQYF. The V gene is TRBV6-5, the J gene TRBJ2-3, with 8 positions matching TRBD2. The CDR3 length is 15 residues. V was clipped by 6 bases and J by 0 bases; unmatched bases: 5. Germline assignment: CDR1 MNHEY and CDR2 SVGAGI.

J is TRBJ2-2 and V is TRBV7-8; 9 bases match TRBD1. Germline CDR1 is SGHVS and CDR2 is FQNEAQ. This CDR3 has 16 residues. J lost 7 bases, V lost 6 bases, and 12 bases had no gene match. In DNA, the CDR3 is TGTGCCAGCAGTCAGACTAGACAGGGGGTAGTCGGGGAGCTGTTTTTT. Amino acid sequence: CASSQTRQGVVGELFF.

This chain connects TRBV9 to TRBJ1-4, with a possible D match to TRBD1 (5 bases). This CDR3 is 15 amino acids long. Trimming took off 2 bases at V and 0 bases at J, with 8 bases between the two ends. Germline V CDR1 and CDR2: SGDLS, YYNGEE. CDR3 nucleotides: TGTGCCAGCAGCGTCACAGGCGCAACTAATGAAAAACTGTTTTTT. It codes for CASSVTGATNEKLFF. The full variable domain, completed using reference TRBV9 and TRBJ1-4, is DSGVTQTPKHLITATGQRVTLRCSPRSGDLSVYWYQQSLDQGLQFLIQYYNGEERAKGNILERFSAQQFPDLHSELNLSSLELGDSALYFCASSVTGATNEKLFFGSGTQLSVL.

The rearrangement uses TRBV6-6 and TRBJ2-1; D might be TRBD2 (5 bases). The CDR3 is 14 residues long. V lost 7 bases, J lost 5 bases, and 15 bases lay in between. Germline-derived CDR1 and CDR2 are MNHNY and SVGAGI (reference sequence). In DNA form, the CDR3 reads TGTGCCAGCACCCCCCCCGGGCGGGACAATGAGCAGTTCTTC. Its protein is CASTPPGRDNEQFF.

The gene calls are TRBV5-1 and TRBJ2-2, with TRBD1 as a possible D gene (5 bases). V lost 0 bases, J lost 5 bases, and 11 bases lay in between. Germline V lookup: CDR1 SGHRS, CDR2 YFSETQ. CDR3 length: 15 amino acids. DNA of the CDR3: TGCGCCAGCAGCTTGGATCAGGGTTGGACCGGGGAGCTGTTTTTT. This translates into CASSLDQGWTGELFF. Full variable domain (remainder filled in from reference TRBV5-1 and TRBJ2-2): KAGVTQTPRYLIKTRGQQVTLSCSPISGHRSVSWYQQTPGQGLQFLFEYFSETQRNKGNFPGRFSGRQFSNSRSEMNVSTLELGDSALYLCASSLDQGWTGELFFGEGSRLTVL.

V is TRBV2 and J is TRBJ1-3; 7 bases align to TRBD1. Unmatched junction bases numbered 8, after V lost 6 bases and J lost 0 bases. The CDR3 length is 16 residues. The germline CDR1 and CDR2 sequences are SNHLY and FYNNEI. As DNA, the CDR3 is TGTGCCAGCAGGAACCCGGGACAGCACTCTGGAAACACCATATATTTT. This encodes CASRNPGQHSGNTIYF.

This rearrangement joins TRBV9 to TRBJ1-1, with D unresolved. The germline V gene encodes CDR1 SGDLS and CDR2 YYNGEE. The CDR3 loop spans 15 amino acids. Trimming took 0 bases from V and 0 from J, leaving 9 bases between them. The CDR3 here is CASSVGGALNTEAFF. The CDR3 DNA reads as TGTGCCAGCAGCGTAGGAGGAGCCTTGAACACTGAAGCTTTCTTT.

This clone was picked up a small number of times. This rearrangement joins TRBV7-9 to TRBJ1-6; D gene ambiguous. V lost 4 bases and J 11 bases, leaving 9 bases between the germline ends. The CDR3 spans 12 residues. Germline V gene sequence: CDR1 SEHNR, CDR2 FQNEAQ (reference sequence). The CDR3 sequence: CASSSEVPPLHF. DNA for the CDR3: TGTGCCAGCAGCTCGGAGGTGCCACCCCTCCACTTT.

This rearrangement joins TRBV7-9 to TRBJ1-5; D is perhaps TRBD1 (6 bases). CDR1 is SEHNR, CDR2 FQNEAQ, per germline (reference sequence). The V end lost 4 bases, the J end lost 4 bases, and 8 bases lay between the germline ends. There are 13 residues in the CDR3. This CDR3 is CASSSQGNQPQHF. CDR3 nucleotides: TGTGCCAGCAGCTCACAGGGAAATCAGCCCCAGCATTTT.

The rearrangement links TRBV5-1 to TRBJ2-3, with TRBD1 identical over 10 bases. Germline lookup yields CDR1 SGHRS and CDR2 YFSETQ. J lost 1 base, V lost 4 bases, and 6 bases had no gene match. CDR3 length equals 16 residues. The DNA for the CDR3 is TGCGCCAGCAGCCTCTCCGGGACAGGGGGCACAGATACGCAGTATTTT. Translating gives CASSLSGTGGTDTQYF. Full variable domain (outside the CDR3, taken from reference TRBV5-1 and TRBJ2-3): KAGVTQTPRYLIKTRGQQVTLSCSPISGHRSVSWYQQTPGQGLQFLFEYFSETQRNKGNFPGRFSGRQFSNSRSEMNVSTLELGDSALYLCASSLSGTGGTDTQYFGPGTRLTVL.

This chain connects TRBV9 to TRBJ1-2; TRBD1 is a possible D gene (6 bases). V was pared by 5 bases and J by 2 bases, with 10 bases between. Germline CDR1 SGDLS, CDR2 YYNGEE. The length of the CDR3 is 13 residues. The DNA for the CDR3 is TGTGCCAGCAGAGACGACAGGAACTATGGCTACACCTTC. It yields the protein CASRDDRNYGYTF.

The V call is TRBV19, the J call TRBJ2-3; maybe TRBD2 (5 bases). The CDR3 runs to 15 residues. Germline CDR1 LNHDA, CDR2 SQIVND (reference sequence). Deletions cut 3 bases from V and 2 bases from J, with 12 bases between. The CDR3 sequence: CASSIGSGYTDTQYF. CDR3 bases: TGTGCCAGTAGTATTGGCAGCGGATACACAGATACGCAGTATTTT.

This chain uses TRBV30 with TRBJ2-2; tentatively, D is TRBD1 (5 bases). This CDR3 spans 14 amino acids. Per germline, CDR1 GTSNPN and CDR2 SVGIG (reference sequence). V lost 0 bases, J lost 4 bases, and 9 bases lay in between. The CDR3 protein is CAWSVRQGTGELFF. The CDR3, as DNA: TGTGCCTGGAGTGTTAGGCAGGGCACCGGGGAGCTGTTTTTT.

The sample holds a few counts of this clone. The chain employs TRBV2 and TRBJ1-2; D ambiguous. Germline CDR1 SNHLY, CDR2 FYNNEI. The length of the CDR3 is 15 residues. Trimming removed 2 bases from V and 0 bases from J, with 10 bases in between. In DNA, the CDR3 is TGTGCCAGCAGTGAAAACCAGGCTGCTAACTATGGCTACACCTTC. Protein: CASSENQAANYGYTF. Full variable domain (remainder filled in from reference TRBV2 and TRBJ1-2): EPEVTQTPSHQVTQMGQEVILRCVPISNHLYFYWYRQILGQKVEFLVSFYNNEISEKSEIFDDQFSVERPDGSNFTLKIRSTKLEDSAMYFCASSENQAANYGYTFGSGTRLTVV.

CDR3: CASSSSNRGDYGYTF. CDR3 DNA: TGTGCCAGCAGCTCCTCCAACAGGGGAGACTATGGCTACACCTTC. V gene TRBV7-9 combines with J gene TRBJ1-2; TRBD1 aligns across 7 bases. Germline V gene data show CDR1 as SEHNR and CDR2 as FQNEAQ (reference sequence). V shed 4 bases, J shed 3 bases, and the junction held 8 bases outside the gene matches. The CDR3 has 15 residues.

This clone has only one observation. The gene calls are TRBV7-3 and TRBJ1-3, with D unclear. Trimming shortened V by 5 bases and J by 0 bases, and 5 bases separated the two germline ends. Germline V gene data show CDR1 as SGHTA and CDR2 as FQGTGA. The CDR3 runs 13 residues. This CDR3 is CASSPSSGNTIYF. The DNA for the CDR3 is TGTGCCAGCAGCCCATCCTCTGGAAACACCATATATTTT.

The V gene is TRBV7-3, the J gene TRBJ1-3, with TRBD1 matching 11 bases. J gave up 4 bases and V 6 bases, and 8 bases lay outside the gene matches. This CDR3 contains 16 residues. Germline CDR1 SGHTA, CDR2 FQGTGA. In DNA, the CDR3 is TGTGCCAGCAGATCGGACAGGGGGCCGTACGGAAACACCATATATTTT. This codes for CASRSDRGPYGNTIYF. The full variable domain, its missing parts supplied by reference TRBV7-3 and TRBJ1-3, is GAGVSQTPSNKVTEKGKYVELRCDPISGHTALYWYRQSLGQGPEFLIYFQGTGAADDSGLPNDRFFAVRPEGSVSTLKIQRTERGDSAVYLCASRSDRGPYGNTIYFGEGSWLTVV.

V is TRBV12-3 or TRBV12-4 and J is TRBJ2-1, with 7 bases identical to TRBD2. J gave up 7 bases and V 2 bases, and 2 bases lay outside the gene matches. CDR3 length: 13 residues. The CDR3 DNA sequence: TGTGCCAGCAGTTTACTAGCGGCGAATGAGCAGTTCTTC. The encoded protein is CASSLLAANEQFF.

The chain recombines TRBV10-1 with TRBJ1-3; maybe TRBD1 (6 bases). Germline loops: CDR1 WNHNN, CDR2 SYGVQD (reference sequence). Trimming shortened V by 6 bases and J by 1 base, and 10 bases separated the two germline ends. The CDR3 length is 14 residues. The CDR3 DNA sequence: TGCGCCAGCAGACCAGGGGATTCTGGAAACACCATATATTTT. Amino acids: CASRPGDSGNTIYF.

Here the CDR3 DNA reads TGTGCCAGCAGCCTGGGGACAGGGGGATATCAGCCCCAGCATTTT. Amino acids: CASSLGTGGYQPQHF. This chain links TRBV11-3 with TRBJ1-5; 11 bases align to TRBD1. Trimming at V came to 5 bases and at J to 5 bases, leaving 5 bases not matched to a gene. This CDR3 is 15 amino acids long. CDR1 and CDR2 (germline): SGHNT, YENEEA. Together with reference TRBV11-3 and TRBJ1-5, the CDR3 gives the full variable domain: EAGVVQSPRYKIIEKKQPVAFWCNPISGHNTLYWYLQNLGQGPELLIRYENEEAVDDSQLPKDRFSAERLKGVDSTLKIQPAELGDSAVYLCASSLGTGGYQPQHFGDGTRLSIL.

The chain combines TRBV21-1 with TRBJ2-7; the D call in the table, TRBD2, was not verified against the DNA. TRBV21-1 is designated a pseudogene. The CDR3 consists of 15 residues. The CDR3 DNA is TGTGCCAGCAACTCTAGCGGGGGGCTTCCCTACGAGCAGTACTTC. Encoded protein: CASNSSGGLPYEQYF.